This T cell receptor (beta chain) was identified in a study of cytomegalovirus exposure and HLA in healthy donors. Findings and caveats of the study: Diagnosis of cytomegalovirus status made by the classifier reportedly showed high specificity and sensitivity. Whilst most TCR sequences proved rare, a subset of public TCRs occurred across many donors.

Points on this clone: As yet, its antigen is unknown.

The CDR3 covers 16 residues. CDR1 and CDR2 (germline): MNHEY, SMNVEV (reference sequence). The V segment lost 4 bases and the J segment 2 bases; nucleotides outside the gene matches: 7. Libraries were prepared by immunoSEQ multiplex PCR; TCRdb keeps only in-frame clonotypes and omits some of them. The sample carries about 200,000 clones, around 80% recorded once. The gene calls are TRBV27 and TRBJ2-3, with 9 nucleotides matching TRBD2. This clonotype originated in a woman aged 25-40 years in good health and CMV-seronegative. The specimen was PBMCs. The CDR3 region has the DNA TGTGCCAGCAGTTCAGACCTAGCGGGGTTCACAGATACGCAGTATTTT. It is translated as CASSSDLAGFTDTQYF.